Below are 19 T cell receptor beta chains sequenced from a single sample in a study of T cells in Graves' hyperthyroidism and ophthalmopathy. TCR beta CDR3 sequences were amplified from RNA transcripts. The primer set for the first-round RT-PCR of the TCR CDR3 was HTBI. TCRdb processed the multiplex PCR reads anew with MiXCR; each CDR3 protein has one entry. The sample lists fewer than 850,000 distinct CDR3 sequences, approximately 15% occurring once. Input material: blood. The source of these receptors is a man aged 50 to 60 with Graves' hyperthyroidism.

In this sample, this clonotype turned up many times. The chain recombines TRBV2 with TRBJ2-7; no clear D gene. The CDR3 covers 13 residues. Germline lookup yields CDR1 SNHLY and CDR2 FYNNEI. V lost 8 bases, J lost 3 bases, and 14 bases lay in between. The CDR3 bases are TGTGCCAGCGGTAGGCAGGCGGACTACGAGCAGTACTTC. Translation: CASGRQADYEQYF.

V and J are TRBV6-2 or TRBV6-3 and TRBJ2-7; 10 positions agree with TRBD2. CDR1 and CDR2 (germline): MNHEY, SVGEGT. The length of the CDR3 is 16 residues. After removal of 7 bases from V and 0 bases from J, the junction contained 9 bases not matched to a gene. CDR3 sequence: CASISQWTSGSYEQYF. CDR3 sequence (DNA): TGTGCCAGCATTTCCCAGTGGACTAGCGGCTCCTACGAGCAGTACTTC.

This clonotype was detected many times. Written as DNA, the CDR3 is TGTGCCAGCAGCCCCGCAGCGGGGGCTATGGGAGAGACCCAGTACTTC. Translated, it gives CASSPAAGAMGETQYF. The V and J genes are TRBV7-9 and TRBJ2-5, with 8 bases identical to TRBD2. This CDR3 has 16 residues. V was pared by 5 bases and J by 4 bases, with 12 bases of the junction left unmatched. Germline V CDR1 and CDR2: SEHNR, FQNEAQ (reference sequence). Full variable domain (missing parts from reference TRBV7-9 and TRBJ2-5): DTGVSQNPRHKITKRGQNVTFRCDPISEHNRLYWYRQTLGQGPEFLTYFQNEAQLEKSRLLSDRFSAERPKGSFSTLEIQRTEQGDSAMYLCASSPAAGAMGETQYFGPGTRLLVL.

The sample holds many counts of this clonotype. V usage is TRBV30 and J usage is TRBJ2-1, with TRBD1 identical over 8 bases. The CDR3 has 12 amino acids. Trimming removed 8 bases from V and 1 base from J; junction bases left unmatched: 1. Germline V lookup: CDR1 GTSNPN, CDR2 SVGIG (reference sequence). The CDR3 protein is CAGTGSYNEQFF. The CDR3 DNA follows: TGTGCCGGGACAGGTTCCTACAATGAGCAGTTCTTC.

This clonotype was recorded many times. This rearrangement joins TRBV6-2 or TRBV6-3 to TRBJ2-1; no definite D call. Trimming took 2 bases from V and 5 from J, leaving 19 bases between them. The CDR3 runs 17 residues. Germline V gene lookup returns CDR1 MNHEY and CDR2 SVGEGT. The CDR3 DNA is TGTGCCAGCAGTTACCAAGCCGGGTACGAATTAGACAATGAGCAGTTCTTC. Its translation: CASSYQAGYELDNEQFF.

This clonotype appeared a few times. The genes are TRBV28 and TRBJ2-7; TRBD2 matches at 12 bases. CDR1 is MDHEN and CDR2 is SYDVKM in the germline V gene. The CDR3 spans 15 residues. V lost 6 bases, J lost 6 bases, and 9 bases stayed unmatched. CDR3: CASRGTSGRLPEQYF. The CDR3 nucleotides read TGTGCCAGCAGGGGAACTAGCGGGAGGCTTCCCGAGCAGTACTTC.

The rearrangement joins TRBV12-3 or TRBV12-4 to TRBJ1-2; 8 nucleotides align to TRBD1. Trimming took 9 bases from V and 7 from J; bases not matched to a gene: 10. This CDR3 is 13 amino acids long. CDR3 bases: TGTGCCAGTCTTAGTCGACAGGGGAGTGGCTACACCTTC. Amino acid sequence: CASLSRQGSGYTF.

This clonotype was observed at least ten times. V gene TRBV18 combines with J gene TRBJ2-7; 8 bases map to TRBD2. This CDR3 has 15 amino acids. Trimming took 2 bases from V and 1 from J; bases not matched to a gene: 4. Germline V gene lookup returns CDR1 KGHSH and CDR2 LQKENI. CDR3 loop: CASSPASGRSYEQYF. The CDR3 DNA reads TGTGCCAGCTCACCAGCCAGCGGGAGATCCTACGAGCAGTACTTC.

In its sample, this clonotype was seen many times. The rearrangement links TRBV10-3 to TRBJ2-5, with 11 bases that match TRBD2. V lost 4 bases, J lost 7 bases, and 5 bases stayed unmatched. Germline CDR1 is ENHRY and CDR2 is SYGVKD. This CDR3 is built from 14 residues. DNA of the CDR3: TGTGCCATCAGTGTCGGGCTAGCGGGGGGGACCCAGTACTTC. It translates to CAISVGLAGGTQYF.

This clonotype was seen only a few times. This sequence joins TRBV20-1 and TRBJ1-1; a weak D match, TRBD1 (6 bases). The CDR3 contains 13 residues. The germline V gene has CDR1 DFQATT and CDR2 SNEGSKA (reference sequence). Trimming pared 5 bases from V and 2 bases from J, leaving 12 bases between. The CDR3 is CSASTGSNTEAFF. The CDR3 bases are TGCAGTGCTTCTACAGGGTCTAACACTGAAGCTTTCTTT.

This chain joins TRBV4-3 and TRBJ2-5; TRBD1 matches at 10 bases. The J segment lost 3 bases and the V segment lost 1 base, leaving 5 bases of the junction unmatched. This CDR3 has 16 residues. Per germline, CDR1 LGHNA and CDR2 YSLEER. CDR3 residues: CASSQGWTGGEETQYF. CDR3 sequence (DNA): TGCGCCAGCAGCCAAGGTTGGACAGGGGGTGAAGAGACCCAGTACTTC.

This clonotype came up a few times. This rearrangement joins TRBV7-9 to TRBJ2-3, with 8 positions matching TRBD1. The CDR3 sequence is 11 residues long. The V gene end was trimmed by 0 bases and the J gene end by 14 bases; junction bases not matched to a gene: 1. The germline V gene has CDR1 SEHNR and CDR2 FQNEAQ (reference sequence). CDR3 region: CASSLAGTGYF. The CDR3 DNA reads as TGTGCCAGCAGCTTAGCCGGGACAGGGTATTTT.

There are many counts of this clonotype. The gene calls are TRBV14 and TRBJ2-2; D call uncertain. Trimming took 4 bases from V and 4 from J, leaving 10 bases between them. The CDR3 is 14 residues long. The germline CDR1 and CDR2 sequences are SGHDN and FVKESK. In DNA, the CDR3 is TGTGCCAGCAGCCCCATGGGGTCCACCGGGGAGCTGTTTTTT. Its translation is CASSPMGSTGELFF.

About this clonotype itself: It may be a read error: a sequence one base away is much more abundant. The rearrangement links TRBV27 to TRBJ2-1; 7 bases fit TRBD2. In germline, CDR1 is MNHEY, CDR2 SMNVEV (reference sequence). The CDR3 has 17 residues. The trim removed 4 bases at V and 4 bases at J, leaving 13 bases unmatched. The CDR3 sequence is CASSWGPAGLGYNEQFF. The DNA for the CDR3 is TGTGCCAGCAGTTGGGGACCAGCGGGGCTTGGATACAATGAGCAGTTCTTC.

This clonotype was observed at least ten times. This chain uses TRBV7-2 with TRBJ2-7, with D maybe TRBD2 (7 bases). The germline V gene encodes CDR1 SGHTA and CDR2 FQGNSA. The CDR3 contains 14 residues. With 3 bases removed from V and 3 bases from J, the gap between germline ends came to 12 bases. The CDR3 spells CASSFGGGYYEQYF. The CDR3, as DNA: TGTGCCAGCAGCTTCGGCGGGGGCTACTACGAGCAGTACTTC.

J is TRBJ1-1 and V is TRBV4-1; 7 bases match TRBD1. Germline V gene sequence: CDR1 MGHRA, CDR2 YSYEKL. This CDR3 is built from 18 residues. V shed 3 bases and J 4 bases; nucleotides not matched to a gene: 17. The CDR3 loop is CASSQERGRGASGTEAFF. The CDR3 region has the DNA TGCGCCAGCAGCCAGGAGAGGGGGCGCGGGGCGTCGGGCACTGAAGCTTTCTTT.

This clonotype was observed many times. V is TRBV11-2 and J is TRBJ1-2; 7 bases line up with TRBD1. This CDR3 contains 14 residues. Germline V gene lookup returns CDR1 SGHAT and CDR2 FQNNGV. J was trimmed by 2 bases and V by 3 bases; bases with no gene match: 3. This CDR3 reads CASSFRGTNYGYTF. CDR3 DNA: TGTGCCAGCAGCTTCAGGGGGACAAACTATGGCTACACCTTC.

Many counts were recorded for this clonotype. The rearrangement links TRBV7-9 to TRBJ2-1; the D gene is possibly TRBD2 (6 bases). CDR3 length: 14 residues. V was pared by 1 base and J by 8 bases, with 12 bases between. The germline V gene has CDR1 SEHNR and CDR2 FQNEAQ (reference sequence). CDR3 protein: CASSLGRRGDEQFF. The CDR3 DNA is TGTGCCAGCAGCTTAGGGCGGAGGGGTGATGAGCAGTTCTTC.

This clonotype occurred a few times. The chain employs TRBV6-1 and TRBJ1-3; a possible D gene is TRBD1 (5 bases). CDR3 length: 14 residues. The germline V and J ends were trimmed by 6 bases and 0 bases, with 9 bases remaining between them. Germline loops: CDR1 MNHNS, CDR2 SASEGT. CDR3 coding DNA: TGTGCCAGCAGAAGGACACGCTCTGGAAACACCATATATTTT. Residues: CASRRTRSGNTIYF.